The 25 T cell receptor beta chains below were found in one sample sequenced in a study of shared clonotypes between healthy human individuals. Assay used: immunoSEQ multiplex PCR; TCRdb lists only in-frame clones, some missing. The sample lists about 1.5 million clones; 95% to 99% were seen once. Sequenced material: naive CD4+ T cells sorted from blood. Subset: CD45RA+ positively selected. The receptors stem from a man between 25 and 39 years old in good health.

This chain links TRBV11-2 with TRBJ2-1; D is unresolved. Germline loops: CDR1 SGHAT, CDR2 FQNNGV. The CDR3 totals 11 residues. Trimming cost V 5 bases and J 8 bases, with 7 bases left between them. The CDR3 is CASSPLHEQFF. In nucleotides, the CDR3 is TGTGCCAGCAGCCCCCTCCATGAGCAGTTCTTC.

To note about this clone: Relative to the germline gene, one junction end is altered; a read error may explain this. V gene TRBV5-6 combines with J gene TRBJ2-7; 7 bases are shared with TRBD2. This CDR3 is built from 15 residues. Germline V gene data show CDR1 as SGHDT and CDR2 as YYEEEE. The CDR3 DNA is TGTGCCAGCAGCTTGTGGCTAGCGGCCTCCTCCGAGCAGTACTTC. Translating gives CASSLWLAASSEQYF.

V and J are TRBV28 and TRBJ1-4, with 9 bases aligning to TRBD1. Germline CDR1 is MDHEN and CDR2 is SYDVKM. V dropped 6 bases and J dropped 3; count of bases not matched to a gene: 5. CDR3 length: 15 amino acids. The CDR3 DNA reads TGTGCCAGCAGCGGACAGGGGTTAGCTAATGAAAAACTGTTTTTT. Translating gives CASSGQGLANEKLFF.

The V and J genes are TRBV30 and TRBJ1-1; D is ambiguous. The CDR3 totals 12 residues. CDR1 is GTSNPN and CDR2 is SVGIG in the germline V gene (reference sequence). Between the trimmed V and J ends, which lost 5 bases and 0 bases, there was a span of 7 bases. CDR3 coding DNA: TGTGCCTGGGGTCGCTTGAACACTGAAGCTTTCTTT. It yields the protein CAWGRLNTEAFF.

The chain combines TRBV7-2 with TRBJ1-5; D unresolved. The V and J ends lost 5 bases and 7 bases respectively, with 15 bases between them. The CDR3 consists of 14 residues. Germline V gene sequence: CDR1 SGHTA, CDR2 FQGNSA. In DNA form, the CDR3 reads TGTGCCAGCAGCCCCGGGGAGAATGGACAGCCCCAGCATTTT. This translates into CASSPGENGQPQHF.

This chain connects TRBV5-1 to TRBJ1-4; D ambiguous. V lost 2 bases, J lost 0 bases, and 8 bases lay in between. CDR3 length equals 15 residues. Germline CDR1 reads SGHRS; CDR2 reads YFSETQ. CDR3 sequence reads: CASSFGVATNEKLFF. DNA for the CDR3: TGCGCCAGCAGCTTCGGGGTCGCAACTAATGAAAAACTGTTTTTT.

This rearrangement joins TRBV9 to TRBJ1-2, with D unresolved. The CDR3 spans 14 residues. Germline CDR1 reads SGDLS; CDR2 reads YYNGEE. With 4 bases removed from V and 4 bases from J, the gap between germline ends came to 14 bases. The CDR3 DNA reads TGTGCCAGCAGCCCCCGAGTCCTGGGCTATGGCTACACCTTC. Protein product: CASSPRVLGYGYTF.

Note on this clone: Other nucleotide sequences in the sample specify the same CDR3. CDR3 in amino acids: CASSLAGTSSYNEQFF. The CDR3 nucleotides read TGTGCCAGCAGCTTAGCGGGAACGAGCTCCTACAATGAGCAGTTCTTC. This chain joins TRBV7-2 and TRBJ2-1; D unresolved. Germline V CDR1 and CDR2: SGHTA, FQGNSA. The CDR3 extends over 16 amino acids. V was pared by 0 bases and J by 0 bases, with 9 bases between.

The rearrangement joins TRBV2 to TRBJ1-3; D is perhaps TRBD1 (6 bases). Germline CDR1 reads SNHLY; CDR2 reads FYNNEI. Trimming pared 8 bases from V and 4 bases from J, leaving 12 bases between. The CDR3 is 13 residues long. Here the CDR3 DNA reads TGTGCCAGCTTACAGGGACTCGGAAACACCATATATTTT. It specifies CASLQGLGNTIYF.

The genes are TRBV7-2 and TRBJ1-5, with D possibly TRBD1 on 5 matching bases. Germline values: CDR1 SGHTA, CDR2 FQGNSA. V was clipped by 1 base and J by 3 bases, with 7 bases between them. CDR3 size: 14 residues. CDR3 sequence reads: CASSLVGVNQPQHF. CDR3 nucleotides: TGTGCCAGCAGCTTAGTGGGGGTCAATCAGCCCCAGCATTTT.

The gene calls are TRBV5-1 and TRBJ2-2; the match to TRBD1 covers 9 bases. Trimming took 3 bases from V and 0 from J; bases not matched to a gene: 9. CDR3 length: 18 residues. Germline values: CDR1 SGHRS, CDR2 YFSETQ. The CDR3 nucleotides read TGCGCCAGCAGCTCCTTGCCGGGACAGGGAACGAACACCGGGGAGCTGTTTTTT. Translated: CASSSLPGQGTNTGELFF.

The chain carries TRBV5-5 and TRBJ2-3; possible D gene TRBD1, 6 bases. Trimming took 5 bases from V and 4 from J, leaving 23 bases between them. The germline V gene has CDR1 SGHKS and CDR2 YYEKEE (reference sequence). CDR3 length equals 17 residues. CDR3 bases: TGTGCCAGCAGTCAAATCGGACAGTCCGGGCGTGCAGATACGCAGTATTTT. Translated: CASSQIGQSGRADTQYF.

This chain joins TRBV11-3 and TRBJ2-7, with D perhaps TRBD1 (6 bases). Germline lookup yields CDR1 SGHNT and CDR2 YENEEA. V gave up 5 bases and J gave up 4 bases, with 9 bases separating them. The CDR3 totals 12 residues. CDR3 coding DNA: TGTGCCAGCAGCCGAGGACAGTACGAGCAGTACTTC. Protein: CASSRGQYEQYF.

CDR3 sequence reads: CSVEAGTREYF. The DNA of the CDR3 is TGCAGCGTTGAAGCCGGGACCAGGGAGTATTTT. V gene TRBV29-1 combines with J gene TRBJ2-3; D may match TRBD1 or TRBD2 (5 bases each). V was clipped by 1 base and J by 13 bases, with 12 bases between them. CDR1 is SQVTM and CDR2 is ANQGSEA in the germline V gene. The CDR3 is 11 residues long.

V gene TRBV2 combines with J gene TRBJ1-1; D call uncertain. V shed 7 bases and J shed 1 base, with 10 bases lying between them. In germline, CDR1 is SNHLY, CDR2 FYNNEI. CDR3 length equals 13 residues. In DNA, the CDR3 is TGTGCCAGCAATGCCGATACGAACACTGAAGCTTTCTTT. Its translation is CASNADTNTEAFF. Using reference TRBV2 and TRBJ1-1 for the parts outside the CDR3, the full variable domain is EPEVTQTPSHQVTQMGQEVILRCVPISNHLYFYWYRQILGQKVEFLVSFYNNEISEKSEIFDDQFSVERPDGSNFTLKIRSTKLEDSAMYFCASNADTNTEAFFGQGTRLTVV.

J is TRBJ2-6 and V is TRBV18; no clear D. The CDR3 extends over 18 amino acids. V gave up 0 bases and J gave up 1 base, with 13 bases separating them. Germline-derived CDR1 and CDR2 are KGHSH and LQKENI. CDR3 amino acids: CASSPPAGPASGANVLTF. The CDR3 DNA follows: TGTGCCAGCTCACCACCGGCAGGACCCGCTTCTGGGGCCAACGTCCTGACTTTC.

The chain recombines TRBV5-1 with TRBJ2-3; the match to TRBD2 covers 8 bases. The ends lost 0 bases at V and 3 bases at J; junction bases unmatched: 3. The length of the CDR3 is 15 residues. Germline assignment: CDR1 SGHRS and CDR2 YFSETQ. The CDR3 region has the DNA TGCGCCAGCAGCTTGGTAGCGGGATTAACAGATACGCAGTATTTT. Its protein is CASSLVAGLTDTQYF.

The CDR3 region has the DNA TGTGCCAGCAGACCCTTCTCCAGCGGTAGGTCCTACGAGCAGTACTTC. This sequence encodes CASRPFSSGRSYEQYF. The gene calls are TRBV27 and TRBJ2-7; weak D call: TRBD2 (5 bases). The CDR3 sequence is 16 residues long. CDR1 and CDR2 from the germline V gene are MNHEY and SMNVEV (reference sequence). V was shortened by 6 bases and J by 1 base, with 19 bases between the two germline ends.

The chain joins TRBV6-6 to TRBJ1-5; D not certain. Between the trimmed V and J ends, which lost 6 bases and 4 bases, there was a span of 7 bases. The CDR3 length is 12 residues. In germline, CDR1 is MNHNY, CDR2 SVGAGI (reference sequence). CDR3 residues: CASRAPNQPQHF. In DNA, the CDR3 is TGTGCCAGCAGAGCACCTAATCAGCCCCAGCATTTT.

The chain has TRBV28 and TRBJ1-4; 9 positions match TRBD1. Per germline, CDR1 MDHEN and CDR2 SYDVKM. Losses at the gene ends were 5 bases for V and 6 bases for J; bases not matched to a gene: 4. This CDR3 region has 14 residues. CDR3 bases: TGTGCCAGCAGTCCAGGGACAGGGTATGAAAAACTGTTTTTT. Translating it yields CASSPGTGYEKLFF.

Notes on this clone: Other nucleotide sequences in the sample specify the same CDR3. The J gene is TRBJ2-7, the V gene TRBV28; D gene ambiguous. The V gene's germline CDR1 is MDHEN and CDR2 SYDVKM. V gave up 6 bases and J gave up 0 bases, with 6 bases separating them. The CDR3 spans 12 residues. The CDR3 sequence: CASSSYSYEQYF. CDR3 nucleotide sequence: TGTGCCAGCAGCTCGTACTCCTACGAGCAGTACTTC.

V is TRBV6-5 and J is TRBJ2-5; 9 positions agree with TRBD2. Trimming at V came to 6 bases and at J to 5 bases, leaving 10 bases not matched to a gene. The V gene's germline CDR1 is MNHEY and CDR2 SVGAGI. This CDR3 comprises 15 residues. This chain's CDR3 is CASSPSGTSIETQYF. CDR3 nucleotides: TGTGCCAGCAGCCCCTCCGGGACTAGCATCGAGACCCAGTACTTC.

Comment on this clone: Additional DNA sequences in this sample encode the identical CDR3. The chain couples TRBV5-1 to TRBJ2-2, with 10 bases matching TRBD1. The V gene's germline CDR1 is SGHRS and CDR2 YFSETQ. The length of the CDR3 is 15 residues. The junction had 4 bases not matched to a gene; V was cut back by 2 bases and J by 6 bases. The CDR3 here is CASSLKGQGAGELFF. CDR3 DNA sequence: TGCGCCAGCAGCTTAAAAGGACAGGGGGCCGGGGAGCTGTTTTTT. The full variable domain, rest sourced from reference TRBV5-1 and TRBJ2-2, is KAGVTQTPRYLIKTRGQQVTLSCSPISGHRSVSWYQQTPGQGLQFLFEYFSETQRNKGNFPGRFSGRQFSNSRSEMNVSTLELGDSALYLCASSLKGQGAGELFFGEGSRLTVL.

Here the CDR3 DNA reads TGTGCCAGCAGGACACGCCCGCAAGAGACCCAGTACTTC. Protein product: CASRTRPQETQYF. The rearrangement links TRBV6-5 to TRBJ2-5; D gene uncertain. Deletions cut 6 bases from V and 2 bases from J, with 10 bases between. CDR3 size: 13 residues. Germline values: CDR1 MNHEY, CDR2 SVGAGI.

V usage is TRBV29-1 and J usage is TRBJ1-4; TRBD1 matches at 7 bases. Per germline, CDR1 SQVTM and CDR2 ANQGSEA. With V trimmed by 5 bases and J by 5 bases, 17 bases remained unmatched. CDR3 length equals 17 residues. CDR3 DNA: TGCAGCGTTTTAGCCCCTGACAACAGGGGCTCGAATGAAAAACTGTTTTTT. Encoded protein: CSVLAPDNRGSNEKLFF.